This T cell receptor (beta chain) stems from a study of EBV T-cell therapy then PD-1 blockade in nasopharyngeal carcinoma. This CDR3 is 12 amino acids long. The V gene lost 4 bases and the J gene lost 6 bases, with 11 bases spanning the gap. CDR1 and CDR2 (germline): SGHNT, YYREEE (reference sequence). This clone has just a few counts. Antigen unknown. Time point indicated: 266 days after commencement of treatment, after nivolumab therapy. Regarding treatment: AdE1-LMPpoly-expanded autologous EBV-specific T-cell therapy followed by anti-PD-1 nivolumab. Sequencing used immunoSEQ multiplex PCR; TCRdb keeps in-frame clones, though not all of them. The sample carries 20,000 to 25,000 clones, 80% to 90% recorded once.

The clonotype was recovered from a man aged 35-49 years with nasopharyngeal carcinoma. V usage is TRBV5-4 and J usage is TRBJ2-7; no reliable D call. Sequences were derived from CD8+ T cells from blood, sampled at roughly day 250 from a patient whose treatment included autologous EBV-specific T cells and nivolumab. The DNA of the CDR3 is TGTGCCAGCAGCGCAGGTCCCCTCGAGCAGTACTTC. Translated, it gives CASSAGPLEQYF.